This T cell receptor (beta chain) was sequenced for a study of shared T cell receptors in the human thymus. TCRdb's copy holds only in-frame clones and misses some; the assay was immunoSEQ multiplex PCR. The sample has roughly 700,000 clones, over 75% seen once. The germline V gene encodes CDR1 SGHTA and CDR2 FQGTGA. This CDR3 has 18 amino acids. V dropped 0 bases and J dropped 1; count of bases not matched to a gene: 9. These data were also reused for a study on human thymus T cells. Per that study: Those donating were healthy Finnish infants in corrective surgery for congenital heart defects. It was from resections taken during corrective heart surgery that the thymus tissue came. Seemingly biased V and J gene usage marked thymic and blood repertoires.

The sequence came from a boy in the first two years of life with a congenital heart defect. V gene TRBV7-3 combines with J gene TRBJ2-1; 7 positions match TRBD2. The sample taken for sequencing was thymocytes. CDR3 sequence: CASSLTPHWRESYNEQFF. In DNA, the CDR3 is TGTGCCAGCAGCTTAACCCCACATTGGCGGGAGTCCTACAATGAGCAGTTCTTC.